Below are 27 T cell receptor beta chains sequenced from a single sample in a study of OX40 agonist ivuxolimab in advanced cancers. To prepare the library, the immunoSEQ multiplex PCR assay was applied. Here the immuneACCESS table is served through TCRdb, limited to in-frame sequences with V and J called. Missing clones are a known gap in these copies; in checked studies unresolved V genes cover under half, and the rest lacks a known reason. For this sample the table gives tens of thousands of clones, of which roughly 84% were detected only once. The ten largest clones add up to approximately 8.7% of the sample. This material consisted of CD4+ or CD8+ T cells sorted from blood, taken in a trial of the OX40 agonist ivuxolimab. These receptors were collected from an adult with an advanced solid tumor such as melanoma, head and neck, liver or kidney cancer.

CDR3 sequence reads: CASSRRQGAINEQFF. The CDR3 nucleotides read TGTGCCAGCAGCCGACGACAGGGGGCGATTAATGAGCAGTTCTTC. The rearrangement uses TRBV11-3 and TRBJ2-1; 10 bases align to TRBD1. The V and J ends lost 5 bases and 7 bases, in that order; junction bases with no gene match: 8. Germline CDR1 is SGHNT and CDR2 is YENEEA. The CDR3 length is 15 residues.

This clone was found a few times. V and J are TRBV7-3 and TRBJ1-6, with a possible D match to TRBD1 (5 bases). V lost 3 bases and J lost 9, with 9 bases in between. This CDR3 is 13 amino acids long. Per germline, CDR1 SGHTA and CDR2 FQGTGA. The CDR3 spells CASSLDISSPLHF. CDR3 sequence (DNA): TGTGCCAGCAGCTTGGACATATCTTCACCCCTCCACTTT.

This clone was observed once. CDR3 DNA sequence: TGCAGCGCCCGGGGGAGCGGGAGCCGCGGCACAGATACGCAGTATTTT. Protein sequence: CSARGSGSRGTDTQYF. The V and J genes are TRBV29-1 and TRBJ2-3; TRBD2 matches at 8 bases. The CDR3 is 16 amino acids. V lost 7 bases, J lost 1 base, and 13 bases stayed unmatched. CDR1 is SQVTM and CDR2 is ANQGSEA in the germline V gene.

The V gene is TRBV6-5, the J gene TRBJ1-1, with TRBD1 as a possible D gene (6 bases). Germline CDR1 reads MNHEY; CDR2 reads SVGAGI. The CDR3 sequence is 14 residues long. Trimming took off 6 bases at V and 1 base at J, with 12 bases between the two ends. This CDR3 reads CASSQGTGNTEAFF. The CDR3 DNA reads TGTGCCAGCAGCCAGGGGACGGGGAACACTGAAGCTTTCTTT.

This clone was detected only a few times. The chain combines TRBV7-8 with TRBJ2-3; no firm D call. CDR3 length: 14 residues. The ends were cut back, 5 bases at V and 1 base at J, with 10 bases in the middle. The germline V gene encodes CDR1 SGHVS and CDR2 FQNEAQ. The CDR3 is CASSGYTGTDTQYF. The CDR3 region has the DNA TGTGCCAGCAGCGGATACACGGGCACAGATACGCAGTATTTT.

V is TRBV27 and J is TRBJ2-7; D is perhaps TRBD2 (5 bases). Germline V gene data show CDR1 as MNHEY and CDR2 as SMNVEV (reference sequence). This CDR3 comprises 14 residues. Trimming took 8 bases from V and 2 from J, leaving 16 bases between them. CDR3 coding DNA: TGTGCCAGCGGGAGCCGAGCCTTCGCCTACGAGCAGTACTTC. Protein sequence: CASGSRAFAYEQYF.

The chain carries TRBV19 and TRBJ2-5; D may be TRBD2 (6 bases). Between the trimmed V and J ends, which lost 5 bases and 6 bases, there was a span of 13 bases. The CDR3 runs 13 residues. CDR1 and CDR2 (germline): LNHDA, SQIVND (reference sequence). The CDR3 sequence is CASSLDYSQTQYF. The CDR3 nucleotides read TGTGCCAGTAGTCTGGACTACAGTCAGACCCAGTACTTC.

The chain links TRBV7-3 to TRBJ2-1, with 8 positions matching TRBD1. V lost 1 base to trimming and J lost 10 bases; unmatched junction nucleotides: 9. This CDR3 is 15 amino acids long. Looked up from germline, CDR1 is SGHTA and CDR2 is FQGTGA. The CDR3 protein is CASSLSRTGLGEQFF. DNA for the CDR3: TGTGCCAGCAGCTTAAGTAGGACAGGGCTAGGGGAGCAGTTCTTC.

CDR3 sequence reads: CASSQGRVTYNSPLHF. CDR3 nucleotides: TGTGCCAGCAGCCAGGGACGGGTCACCTATAATTCACCCCTCCACTTT. This chain joins TRBV7-2 and TRBJ1-6, with D possibly TRBD1 on 5 matching bases. Trimming shortened V by 5 bases and J by 2 bases, and 13 bases separated the two germline ends. The CDR3 spans 16 residues. Looked up from germline, CDR1 is SGHTA and CDR2 is FQGNSA. The full variable domain, rest sourced from reference TRBV7-2 and TRBJ1-6, is GAGVSQSPSNKVTEKGKDVELRCDPISGHTALYWYRQSLGQGLEFLIYFQGNSAPDKSGLPSDRFSAERTGGSVSTLTIQRTQQEDSAVYLCASSQGRVTYNSPLHFGNGTRLTVT.

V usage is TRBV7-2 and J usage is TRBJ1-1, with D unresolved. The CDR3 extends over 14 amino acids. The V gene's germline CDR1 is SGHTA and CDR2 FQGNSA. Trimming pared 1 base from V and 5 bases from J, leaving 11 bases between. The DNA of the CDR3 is TGTGCCAGCAGCTTAGGGAACTGGGATACTGAAGCTTTCTTT. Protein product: CASSLGNWDTEAFF.

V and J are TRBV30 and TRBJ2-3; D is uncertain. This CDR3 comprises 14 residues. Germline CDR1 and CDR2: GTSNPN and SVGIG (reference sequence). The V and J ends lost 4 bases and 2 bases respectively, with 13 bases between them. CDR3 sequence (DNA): TGTGCCTGGACCAGAAAGGGCCCCACAGATACGCAGTATTTT. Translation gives CAWTRKGPTDTQYF.

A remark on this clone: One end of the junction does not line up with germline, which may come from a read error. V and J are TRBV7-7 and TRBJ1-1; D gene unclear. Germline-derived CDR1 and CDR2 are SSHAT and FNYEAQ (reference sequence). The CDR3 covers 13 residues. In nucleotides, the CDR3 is TGTGCTAGCAGTCTTACGGGAGGCACTGAAGCTTTCTTT. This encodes CASSLTGGTEAFF.

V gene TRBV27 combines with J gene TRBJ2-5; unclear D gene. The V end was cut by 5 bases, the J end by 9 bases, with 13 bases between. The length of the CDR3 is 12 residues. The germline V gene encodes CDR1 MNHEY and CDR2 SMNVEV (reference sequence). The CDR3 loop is CASSPNQMAQYF. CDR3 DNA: TGTGCCAGCAGTCCCAACCAAATGGCCCAGTACTTC.

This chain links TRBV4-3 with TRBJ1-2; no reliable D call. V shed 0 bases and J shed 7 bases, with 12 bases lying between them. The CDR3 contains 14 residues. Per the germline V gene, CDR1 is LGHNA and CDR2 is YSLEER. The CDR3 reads CASSQDRMKSGYTF. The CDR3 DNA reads TGCGCCAGCAGCCAAGATAGGATGAAGAGTGGCTACACCTTC.

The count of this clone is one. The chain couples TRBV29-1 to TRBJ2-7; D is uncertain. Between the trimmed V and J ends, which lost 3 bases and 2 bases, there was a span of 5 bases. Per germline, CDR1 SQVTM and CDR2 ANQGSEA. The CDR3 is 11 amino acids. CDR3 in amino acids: CSVEFTYEQYF. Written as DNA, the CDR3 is TGCAGCGTTGAGTTCACCTACGAGCAGTACTTC.

Written as DNA, the CDR3 is TGTGCCAGCAGTGGACTAGCGGGGGGGACAAAGACCCAGTACTTC. Its protein product is CASSGLAGGTKTQYF. The chain employs TRBV6-1 and TRBJ2-5; 14 nucleotides agree with TRBD2. The germline CDR1 and CDR2 sequences are MNHNS and SASEGT. With 4 bases clipped from V and 6 bases from J, the junction kept 4 bases outside the gene matches. The CDR3 runs to 15 residues.

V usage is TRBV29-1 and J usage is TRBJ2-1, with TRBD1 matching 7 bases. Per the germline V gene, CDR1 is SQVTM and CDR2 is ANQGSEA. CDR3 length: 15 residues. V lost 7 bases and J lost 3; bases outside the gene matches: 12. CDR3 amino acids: CSALSTGDSYNEQFF. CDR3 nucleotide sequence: TGCAGCGCCTTAAGCACAGGGGATAGCTACAATGAGCAGTTCTTC.

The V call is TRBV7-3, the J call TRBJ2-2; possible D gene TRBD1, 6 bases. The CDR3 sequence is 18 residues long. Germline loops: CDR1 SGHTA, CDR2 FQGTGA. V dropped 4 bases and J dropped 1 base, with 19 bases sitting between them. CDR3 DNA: TGTGCCAGCAGCTATATGCAGGGGTCGCATTTGAACACCGGGGAGCTGTTTTTT. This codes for CASSYMQGSHLNTGELFF.

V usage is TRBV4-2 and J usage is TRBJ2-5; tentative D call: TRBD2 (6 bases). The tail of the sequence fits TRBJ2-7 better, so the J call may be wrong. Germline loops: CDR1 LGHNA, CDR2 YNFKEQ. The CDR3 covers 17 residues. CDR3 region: CASSQDIRRTGRNEQYF. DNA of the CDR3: TGTGCCAGCAGCCAAGATATCCGTCGGACCGGGAGAAACGAGCAGTACTTC.

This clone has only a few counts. The CDR3 here is CASSPRQGRHSGNTIYF. Written as DNA, the CDR3 is TGTGCCAGCAGCCCAAGACAGGGACGACACTCTGGAAACACCATATATTTT. This chain connects TRBV7-2 to TRBJ1-3, with TRBD1 identical over 7 bases. After removal of 5 bases from V and 0 bases from J, the junction contained 10 bases not matched to a gene. This CDR3 contains 17 residues. Germline V gives CDR1 SGHTA, CDR2 FQGNSA.

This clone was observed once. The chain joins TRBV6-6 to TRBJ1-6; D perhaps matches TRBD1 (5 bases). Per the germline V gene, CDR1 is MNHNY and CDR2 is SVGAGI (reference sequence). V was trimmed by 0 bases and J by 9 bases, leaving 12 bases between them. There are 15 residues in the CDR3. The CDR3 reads CASSYSGEIGSPLHF. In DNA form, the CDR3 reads TGTGCCAGCAGTTACTCAGGGGAGATAGGTTCACCCCTCCACTTT.

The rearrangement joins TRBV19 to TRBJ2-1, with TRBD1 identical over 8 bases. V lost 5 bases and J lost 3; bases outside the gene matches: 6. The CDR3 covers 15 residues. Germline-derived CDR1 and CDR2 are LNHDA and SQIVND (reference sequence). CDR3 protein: CASSAGTGNYNEQFF. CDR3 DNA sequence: TGTGCCAGTAGTGCCGGGACAGGAAACTACAATGAGCAGTTCTTC.

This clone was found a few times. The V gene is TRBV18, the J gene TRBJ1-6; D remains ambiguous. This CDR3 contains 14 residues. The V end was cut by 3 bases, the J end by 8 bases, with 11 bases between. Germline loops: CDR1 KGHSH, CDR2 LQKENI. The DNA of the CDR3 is TGTGCCAGCTCACCGACCGCCTTCGATTCACCCCTCCACTTT. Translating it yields CASSPTAFDSPLHF. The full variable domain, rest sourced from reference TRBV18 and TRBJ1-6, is NAGVMQNPRHLVRRRGQEARLRCSPMKGHSHVYWYRQLPEEGLKFMVYLQKENIIDESGMPKERFSAEFPKEGPSILRIQQVVRGDSAAYFCASSPTAFDSPLHFGNGTRLTVT.

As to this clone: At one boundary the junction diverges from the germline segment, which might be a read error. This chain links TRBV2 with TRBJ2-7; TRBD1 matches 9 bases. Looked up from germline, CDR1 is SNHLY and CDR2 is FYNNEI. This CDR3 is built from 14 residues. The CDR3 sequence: CASSVRQGVGEQHF. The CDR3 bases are TGTGCCAGCAGTGTTCGACAGGGGGTAGGGGAGCAGCACTTC.

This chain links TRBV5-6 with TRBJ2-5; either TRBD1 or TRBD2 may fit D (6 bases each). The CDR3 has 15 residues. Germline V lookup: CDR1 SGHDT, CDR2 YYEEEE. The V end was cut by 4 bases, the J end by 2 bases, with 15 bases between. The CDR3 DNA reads TGTGCCAGCAGCGGCCTTCGGGGGCAGCAAGAGACCCAGTACTTC. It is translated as CASSGLRGQQETQYF.

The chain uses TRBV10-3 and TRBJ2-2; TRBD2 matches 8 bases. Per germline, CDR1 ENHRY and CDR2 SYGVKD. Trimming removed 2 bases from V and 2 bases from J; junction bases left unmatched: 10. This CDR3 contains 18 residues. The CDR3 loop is CAISEAGAGDSNTGELFF. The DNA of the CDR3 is TGTGCCATCAGTGAGGCAGGAGCGGGGGACTCCAACACCGGGGAGCTGTTTTTT.

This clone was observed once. The DNA for the CDR3 is TGTGCCAGTAGTATATTTAGCGGGAGTAATGATGAGCAGTTCTTC. This sequence encodes CASSIFSGSNDEQFF. This chain joins TRBV19 and TRBJ2-1, with 9 bases fitting TRBD2. The CDR3 is 15 amino acids. The germline V gene has CDR1 LNHDA and CDR2 SQIVND (reference sequence). Trimming cost V 2 bases and J 8 bases; bases outside gene matches: 7.